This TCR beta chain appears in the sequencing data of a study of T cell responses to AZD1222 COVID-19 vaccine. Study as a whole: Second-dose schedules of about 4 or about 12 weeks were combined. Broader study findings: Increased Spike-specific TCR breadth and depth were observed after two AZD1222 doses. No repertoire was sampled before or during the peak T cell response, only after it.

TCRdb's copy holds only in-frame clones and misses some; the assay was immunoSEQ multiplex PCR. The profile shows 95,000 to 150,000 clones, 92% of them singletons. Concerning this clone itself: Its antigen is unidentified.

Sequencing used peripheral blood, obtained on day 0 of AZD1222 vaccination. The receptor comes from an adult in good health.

CDR3 in amino acids: CASSLRWGTNEKLFF. CDR3 in DNA: TGTGCCAGCAGCTTACGATGGGGAACTAATGAAAAACTGTTTTTT. The J gene is TRBJ1-4, the V gene TRBV7-8; D is unclear. The germline V gene has CDR1 SGHVS and CDR2 FQNEAQ. Trimming removed 2 bases at V and 1 base at J, with 8 bases between. CDR3 length equals 15 residues.